The clone carrying this T cell receptor (beta chain) turned up a few times. Its specificity is unknown. These data come from a study of identical twins. General observations from the study: Memory repertoires showed no such pattern, whereas abundant cord blood beta clonotypes carried fewer insertions.

This CDR3 region has 15 residues. With 8 bases removed from V and 3 bases from J, the gap between germline ends came to 18 bases. Germline CDR1 reads SGHAT; CDR2 reads FQNNGV. TCRdb re-derived calls from the 5' RACE reads in MiXCR, one entry per CDR3 protein. The data contain some 1,600,000 distinct CDR3 sequences, roughly a third of them seen just once; the ten biggest clones take up about 0.25%. The chain employs TRBV11-2 and TRBJ2-3; D not certain. Sequencing used cord blood. The sequence derives from a newborn girl in good health. The CDR3 DNA is TGTGCCAGCCAAATAAAGGCCTTCTTGACAGATACGCAGTATTTT. Protein: CASQIKAFLTDTQYF. Variable domain in full (rest from reference TRBV11-2 and TRBJ2-3): EAGVAQSPRYKIIEKRQSVAFWCNPISGHATLYWYQQILGQGPKLLIQFQNNGVVDDSQLPKDRFSAERLKGVDSTLKIQPAKLEDSAVYLCASQIKAFLTDTQYFGPGTRLTVL.